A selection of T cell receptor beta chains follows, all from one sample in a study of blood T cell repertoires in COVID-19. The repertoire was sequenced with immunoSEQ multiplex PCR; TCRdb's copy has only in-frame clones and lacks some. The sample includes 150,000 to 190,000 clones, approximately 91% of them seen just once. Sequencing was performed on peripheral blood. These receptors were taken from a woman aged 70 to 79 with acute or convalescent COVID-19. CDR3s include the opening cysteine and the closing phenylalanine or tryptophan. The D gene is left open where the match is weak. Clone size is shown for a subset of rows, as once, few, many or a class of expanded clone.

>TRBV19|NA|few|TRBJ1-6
TGTGCCAGTATGGCGGAGAGCTCCTATAATTCACCCCTCCACTTT
CASMAESSYNSPLHF
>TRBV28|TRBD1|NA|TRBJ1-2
TGTGCCAGCAGCCCTCGCGGACAGGGGGGTGGCTACACCTTC
CASSPRGQGGGYTF
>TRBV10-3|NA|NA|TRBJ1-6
TGTGCCATCAGTGAGTTGGAGAATTCACCCCTCCACTTT
CAISELENSPLHF
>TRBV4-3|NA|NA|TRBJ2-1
TGCGCCAGCAGCCAAGAAGCGTCCCTCTCCCGGGGGCAGTTCTTC
CASSQEASLSRGQFF
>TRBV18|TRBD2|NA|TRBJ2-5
TGTGCCAGCTCACCAGTGGCTAGCGGGGGGGCCCGAGAGACCCAGTACTTC
CASSPVASGGARETQYF
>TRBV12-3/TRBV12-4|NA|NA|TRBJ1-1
TGTGCCAGCAGTTTCAGTGGGAACACTGAAGCTTTCTTT
CASSFSGNTEAFF
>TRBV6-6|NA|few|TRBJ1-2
TGTGCCAGCAGTTACTCGAAGGACATTTACCACTATGGCTACACCTTC
CASSYSKDIYHYGYTF
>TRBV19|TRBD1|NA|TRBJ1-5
TGTGCCAGTAGCCGGACAGGGTTCGGCAATCAGCCCCAGCATTTT
CASSRTGFGNQPQHF
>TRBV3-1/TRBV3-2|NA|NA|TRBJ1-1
TGTGCCAGCAGCCACGGTCAATTTGAAGCTTTCTTT
CASSHGQFEAFF
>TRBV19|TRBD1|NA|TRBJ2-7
TGTGCCAGTAGCACCACAGGGGGCGGTTATTCTTCCGAGCAGTACTTC
CASSTTGGGYSSEQYF
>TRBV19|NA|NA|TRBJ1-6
TGTGCCAGTAGACAAACGGACAGAAACCCCTATAATTCACCCCTCCACTTT
CASRQTDRNPYNSPLHF
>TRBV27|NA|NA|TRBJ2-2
TGTGCCAGCAGTACCAGAACCGGGGAGCTGTTTTTT
CASSTRTGELFF
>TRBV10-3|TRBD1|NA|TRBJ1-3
TGTGCCATCCGGGACAGTTACTCTGGAAACACCATATATTTT
CAIRDSYSGNTIYF
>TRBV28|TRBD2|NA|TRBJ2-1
TGTGCCAGCAGCCTAGGGACTAGCTCCTACAATGAGCAGTTCTTC
CASSLGTSSYNEQFF
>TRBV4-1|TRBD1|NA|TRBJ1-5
TGCGCCAGCAGCCAGCCAGGGGGCCGGGGTCAGCCCCAGCATTTT
CASSQPGGRGQPQHF
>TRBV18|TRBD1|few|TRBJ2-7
TGTGCCAGCTCACCACGTAGCCCCGGACAGGGTCCCTACGAGCAGTACTTC
CASSPRSPGQGPYEQYF
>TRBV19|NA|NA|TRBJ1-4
TGTGCCAGTAGTAGAGTGAGGGGGTCGGAAGAAAAACTGTTTTTT
CASSRVRGSEEKLFF
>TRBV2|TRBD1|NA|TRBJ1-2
TGTGCCAGCGGAGACCGACAGGGGAGGGGTGGCTACACCTTC
CASGDRQGRGGYTF
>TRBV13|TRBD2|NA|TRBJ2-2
TGTGCCAGCAGCTCAAAACTAGCGGGGGACACCGGGGAGCTGTTTTTT
CASSSKLAGDTGELFF
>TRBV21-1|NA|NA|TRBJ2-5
TGTGCCAGCAGCACCGCGACTAGCGGGGTAGAGACCCAGTACTTC
CASSTATSGVETQYF
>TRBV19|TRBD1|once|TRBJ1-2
TGTGCCAGTAGTGTACTAGGACAGGGGGGGAACTATGGCTACACCTTC
CASSVLGQGGNYGYTF
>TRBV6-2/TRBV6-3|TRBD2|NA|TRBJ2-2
TGTGCCAGCAGTTTCCTGGGGGCTAGCGGGACGCACACCGGGGAGCTGTTTTTT
CASSFLGASGTHTGELFF
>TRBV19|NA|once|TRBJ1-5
TGTGCCAGTAGGACTTCCGGGACTGACCTAAATCAGCCCCAGCATTTT
CASRTSGTDLNQPQHF
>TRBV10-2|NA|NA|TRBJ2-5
TGCGCCAGCAGCCAGCAAGAGACCCAGTACTTC
CASSQQETQYF
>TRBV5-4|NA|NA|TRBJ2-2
TGTGCCAGCAGCCAGACATCCGGAACCGGGGAGCTGTTTTTT
CASSQTSGTGELFF
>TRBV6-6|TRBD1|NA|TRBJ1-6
TGTGCCAGCAGTCTAATCACAGGGGGACTTAATAATTCACCCCTCCACTTT
CASSLITGGLNNSPLHF
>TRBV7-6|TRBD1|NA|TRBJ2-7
TGTGCCAGCAGCCCGAAGCCGGGACAGGGTTACGAGCAGTACTTC
CASSPKPGQGYEQYF
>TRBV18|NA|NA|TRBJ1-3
TGTGCCAGCTCACCCTCGGACCTCGGGGGGGGAAACACCATATATTTT
CASSPSDLGGGNTIYF
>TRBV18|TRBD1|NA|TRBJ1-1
TGTGCCAGCTCACAGGACAGGGTAAACACTGAAGCTTTCTTT
CASSQDRVNTEAFF
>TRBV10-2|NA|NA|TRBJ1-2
TGCGCCAGCAGTGTCCCAGACAGCCCCAATGGCTACACCTTC
CASSVPDSPNGYTF
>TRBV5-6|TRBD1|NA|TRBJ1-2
TGTGCCAGCAGCGCCAGGGACAGTCTCTATGGCTACACCTTC
CASSARDSLYGYTF
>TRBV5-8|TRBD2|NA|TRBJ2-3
TGTGCCAGCAGCTTGGCAGCGGGGGGGCCGTATACGCAGTATTTT
CASSLAAGGPYTQYF
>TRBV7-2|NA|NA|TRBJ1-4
TGTGCCAGCAGCCCAGCTCTTGGACAAAATGAAAAACTGTTTTTT
CASSPALGQNEKLFF
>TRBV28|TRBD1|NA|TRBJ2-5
TGTGCCAGCAGTTCAGGACAGGCCAAAAGAGAGACCCAGTACTTC
CASSSGQAKRETQYF
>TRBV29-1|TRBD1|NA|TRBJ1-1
TGCAGCGGCCGACAGGGGGTCACCACTGAAGCTTTCTTT
CSGRQGVTTEAFF
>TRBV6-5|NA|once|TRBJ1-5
TGTGCCAGCAGTTACAATGCAGGCCCCCAGCATTTT
CASSYNAGPQHF
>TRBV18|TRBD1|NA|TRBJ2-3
TGTGCCAGCACATCCTACAGGGGAATCACAGATACGCAGTATTTT
CASTSYRGITDTQYF
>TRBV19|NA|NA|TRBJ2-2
TGTGCCAGTAGTATAGCAGGGGTAAACACCGGGGAGCTGTTTTTT
CASSIAGVNTGELFF
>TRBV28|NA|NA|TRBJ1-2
TGTGCCAGCAGTTTTGGGGCAGGGGAATATTTGGGCTACACCTTC
CASSFGAGEYLGYTF
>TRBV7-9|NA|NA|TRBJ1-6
TGTGCCAGCAGCCCTGGACAGTATAATTCACCCCTCCACTTT
CASSPGQYNSPLHF
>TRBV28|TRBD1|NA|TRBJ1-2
TGTGCCAGCAGTTTAGGGGGACAGGGTAACTATGGCTACACCTTC
CASSLGGQGNYGYTF
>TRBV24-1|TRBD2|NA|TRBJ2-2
TGTGCCACCAGTGGAAGCGGGGGGGCGCTAGTGGCCGGGGAGCTGTTTTTT
CATSGSGGALVAGELFF